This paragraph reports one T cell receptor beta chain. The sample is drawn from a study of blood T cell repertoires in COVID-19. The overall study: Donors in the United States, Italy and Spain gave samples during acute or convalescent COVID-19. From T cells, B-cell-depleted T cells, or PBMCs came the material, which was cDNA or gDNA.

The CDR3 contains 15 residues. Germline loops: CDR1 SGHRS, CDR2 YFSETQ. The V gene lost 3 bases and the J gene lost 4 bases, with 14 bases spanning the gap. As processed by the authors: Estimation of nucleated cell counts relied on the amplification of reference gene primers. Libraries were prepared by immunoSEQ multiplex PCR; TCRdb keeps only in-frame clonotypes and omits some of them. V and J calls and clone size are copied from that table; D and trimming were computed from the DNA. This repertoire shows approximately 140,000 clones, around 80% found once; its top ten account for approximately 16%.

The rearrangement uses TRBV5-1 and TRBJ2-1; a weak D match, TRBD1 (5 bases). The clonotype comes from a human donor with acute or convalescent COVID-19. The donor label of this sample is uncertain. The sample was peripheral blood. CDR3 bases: TGCGCCAGCAGCTCGACAGCTAACCCTTACAATGAGCAGTTCTTC. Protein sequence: CASSSTANPYNEQFF.